This T cell receptor beta chain was sequenced during a study of OX40 agonist ivuxolimab in advanced cancers. Study at large: Dose-escalation cases comprised hepatocellular carcinoma, melanoma, renal cell or head and neck cancer.

Germline values: CDR1 KGHSH, CDR2 LQKENI. V lost 5 bases and J lost 2; bases outside the gene matches: 6. CDR3 size: 17 residues. Study-wide points: More expanded clones were found, on average, in CD8+ than in CD4+ T cells. Blood T cells, both CD4+ and CD8+, expanded clonally by week 6 at 0.1 to 3.0 mg/kg.

On this clone itself: Its antigen is currently unknown.

Libraries were prepared by immunoSEQ multiplex PCR; TCRdb keeps only in-frame clonotypes and omits some of them. Altogether 65,000 to 100,000 clones are present, about nine tenths being singletons, with the ten largest covering about 6.6%. Material: CD4+ or CD8+ T cells sorted from blood, obtained in a trial of the OX40 agonist ivuxolimab. This receptor was obtained from an adult with an advanced solid tumor such as melanoma, head and neck, liver or kidney cancer. V usage is TRBV18 and J usage is TRBJ2-2, with 12 nucleotides matching TRBD2. The CDR3 spells CASSTLAGGINTGELFF. Written as DNA, the CDR3 is TGTGCCAGCTCAACTCTAGCGGGGGGGATCAACACCGGGGAGCTGTTTTTT.